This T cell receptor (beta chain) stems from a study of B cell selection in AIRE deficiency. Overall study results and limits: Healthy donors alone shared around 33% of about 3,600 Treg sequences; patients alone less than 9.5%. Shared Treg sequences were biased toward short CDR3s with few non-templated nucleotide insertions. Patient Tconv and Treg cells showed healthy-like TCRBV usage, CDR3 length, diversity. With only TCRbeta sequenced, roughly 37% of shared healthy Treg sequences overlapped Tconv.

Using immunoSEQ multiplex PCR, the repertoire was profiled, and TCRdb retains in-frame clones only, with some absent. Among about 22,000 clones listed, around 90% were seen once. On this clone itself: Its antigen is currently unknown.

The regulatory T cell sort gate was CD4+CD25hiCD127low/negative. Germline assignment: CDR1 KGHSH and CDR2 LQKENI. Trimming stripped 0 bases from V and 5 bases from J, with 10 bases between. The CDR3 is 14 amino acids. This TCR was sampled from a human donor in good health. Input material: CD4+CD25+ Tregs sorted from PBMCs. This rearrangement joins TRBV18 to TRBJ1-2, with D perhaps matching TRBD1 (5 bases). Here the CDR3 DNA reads TGTGCCAGCTCACCACCGAACAGGCTTTATGGCTACACCTTC. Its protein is CASSPPNRLYGYTF.